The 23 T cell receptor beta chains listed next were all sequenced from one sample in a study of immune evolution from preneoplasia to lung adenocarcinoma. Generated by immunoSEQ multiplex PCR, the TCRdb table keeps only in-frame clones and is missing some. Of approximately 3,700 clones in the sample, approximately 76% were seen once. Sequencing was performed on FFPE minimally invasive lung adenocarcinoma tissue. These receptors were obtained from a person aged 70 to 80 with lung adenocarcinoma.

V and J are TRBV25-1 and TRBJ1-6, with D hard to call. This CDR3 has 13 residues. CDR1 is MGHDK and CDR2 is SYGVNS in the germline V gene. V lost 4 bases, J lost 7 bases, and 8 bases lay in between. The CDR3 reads CASSVQDNSPLHF. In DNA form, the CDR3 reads TGTGCCAGCAGTGTTCAGGACAATTCACCCCTCCACTTT. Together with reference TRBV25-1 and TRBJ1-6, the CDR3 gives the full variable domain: EADIYQTPRYLVIGTGKKITLECSQTMGHDKMYWYQQDPGMELHLIHYSYGVNSTEKGDLSSESTVSRIRTEHFPLTLESARPSHTSQYLCASSVQDNSPLHFGNGTRLTVT.

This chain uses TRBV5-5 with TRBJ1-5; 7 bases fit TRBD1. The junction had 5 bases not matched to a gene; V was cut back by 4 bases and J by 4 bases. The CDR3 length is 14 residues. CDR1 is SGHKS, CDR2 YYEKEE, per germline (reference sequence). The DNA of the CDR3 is TGTGCCAGCAGCGTGGGACAGACTAATCAGCCCCAGCATTTT. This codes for CASSVGQTNQPQHF.

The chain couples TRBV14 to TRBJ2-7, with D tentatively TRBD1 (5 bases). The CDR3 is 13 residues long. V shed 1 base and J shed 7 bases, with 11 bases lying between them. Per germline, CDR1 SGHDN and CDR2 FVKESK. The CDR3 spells CASSQARQSEQYF. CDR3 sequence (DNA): TGTGCCAGCAGCCAAGCCAGACAGTCAGAGCAGTACTTC.

The CDR3: CASSLRLAVVVQETQYF. CDR3 bases: TGTGCCAGCAGTTTAAGGCTAGCCGTAGTGGTCCAAGAGACCCAGTACTTC. The chain couples TRBV28 to TRBJ2-5; weak D call: TRBD2 (5 bases). Germline-derived CDR1 and CDR2 are MDHEN and SYDVKM. CDR3 length equals 17 residues. Trimming removed 2 bases at V and 1 base at J, with 17 bases between.

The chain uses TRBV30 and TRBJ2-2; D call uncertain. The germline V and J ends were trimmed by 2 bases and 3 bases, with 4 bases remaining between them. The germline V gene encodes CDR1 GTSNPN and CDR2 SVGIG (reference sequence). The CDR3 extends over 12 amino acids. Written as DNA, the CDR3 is TGTGCCTGGAGTCTCGACACCGGGGAGCTGTTTTTT. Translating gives CAWSLDTGELFF.

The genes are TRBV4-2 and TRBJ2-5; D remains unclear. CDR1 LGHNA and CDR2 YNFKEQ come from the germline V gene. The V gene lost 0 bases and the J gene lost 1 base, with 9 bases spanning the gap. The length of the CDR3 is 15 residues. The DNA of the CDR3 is TGTGCCAGCAGCCAAGATCCGGCACCCCAAGAGACCCAGTACTTC. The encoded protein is CASSQDPAPQETQYF.

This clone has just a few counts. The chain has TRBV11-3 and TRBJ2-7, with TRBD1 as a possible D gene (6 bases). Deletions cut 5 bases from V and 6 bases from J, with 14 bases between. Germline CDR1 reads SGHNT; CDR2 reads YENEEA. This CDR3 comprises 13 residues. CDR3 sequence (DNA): TGTGCCAGCAGCCTAACTACAGGGTCCGAGCAGTACTTC. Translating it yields CASSLTTGSEQYF.

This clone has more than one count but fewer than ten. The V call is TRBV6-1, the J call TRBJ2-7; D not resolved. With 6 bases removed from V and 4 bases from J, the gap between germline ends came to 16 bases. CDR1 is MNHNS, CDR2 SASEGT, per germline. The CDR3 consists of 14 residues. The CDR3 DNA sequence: TGTGCCAGCAGACAACTGAAGCACGGTTACGAGCAGTACTTC. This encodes CASRQLKHGYEQYF.

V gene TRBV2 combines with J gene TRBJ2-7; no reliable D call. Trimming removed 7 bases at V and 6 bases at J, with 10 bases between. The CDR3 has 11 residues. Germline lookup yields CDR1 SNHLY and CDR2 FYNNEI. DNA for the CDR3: TGTGCCAGCACCCTTCAGTCCGAGCAGTACTTC. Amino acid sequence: CASTLQSEQYF.

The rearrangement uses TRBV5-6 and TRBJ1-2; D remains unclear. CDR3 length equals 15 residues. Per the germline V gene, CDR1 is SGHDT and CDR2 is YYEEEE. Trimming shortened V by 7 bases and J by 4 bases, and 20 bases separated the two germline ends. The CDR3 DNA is TGTGCCAGCGATGCGGCCAGTCGAAAGACCTATGGCTACACCTTC. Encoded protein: CASDAASRKTYGYTF.

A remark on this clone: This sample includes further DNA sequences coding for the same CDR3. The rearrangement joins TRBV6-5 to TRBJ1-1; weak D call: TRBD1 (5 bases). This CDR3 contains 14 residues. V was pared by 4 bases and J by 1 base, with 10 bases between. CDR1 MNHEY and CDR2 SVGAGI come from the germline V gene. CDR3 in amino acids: CASSLGLGNTEAFF. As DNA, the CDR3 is TGTGCCAGCAGTTTGGGGCTGGGGAACACTGAAGCTTTCTTT.

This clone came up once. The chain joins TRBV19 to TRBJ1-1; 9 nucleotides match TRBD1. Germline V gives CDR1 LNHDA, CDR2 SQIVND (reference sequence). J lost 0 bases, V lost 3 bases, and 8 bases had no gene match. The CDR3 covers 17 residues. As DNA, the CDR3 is TGTGCCAGTAGTATTTTGGGACAGGGCCCTATGAACACTGAAGCTTTCTTT. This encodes CASSILGQGPMNTEAFF.

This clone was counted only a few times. The CDR3 spells CASTQGAETGELFF. CDR3 DNA: TGTGCCAGCACCCAGGGGGCTGAGACCGGGGAGCTGTTTTTT. The chain links TRBV6-1 to TRBJ2-2; 8 bases line up with TRBD1. CDR1 is MNHNS and CDR2 is SASEGT in the germline V gene. The CDR3 covers 14 residues. Losses at the gene ends were 7 bases for V and 5 bases for J; bases not matched to a gene: 6.

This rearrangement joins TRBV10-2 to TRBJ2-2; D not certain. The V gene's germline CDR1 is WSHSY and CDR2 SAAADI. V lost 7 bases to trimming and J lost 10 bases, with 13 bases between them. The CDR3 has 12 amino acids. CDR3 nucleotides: TGCGCCAGCACCTTCCAATTCGAGGAGCTGTTTTTT. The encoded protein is CASTFQFEELFF.

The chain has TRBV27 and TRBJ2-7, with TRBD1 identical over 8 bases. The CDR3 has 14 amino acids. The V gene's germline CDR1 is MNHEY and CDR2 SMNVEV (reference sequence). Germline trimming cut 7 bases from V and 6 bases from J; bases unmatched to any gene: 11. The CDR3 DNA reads TGTGCCAGCAAAAAACGGGACAGGCGCCTCGAGCAGTACTTC. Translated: CASKKRDRRLEQYF.

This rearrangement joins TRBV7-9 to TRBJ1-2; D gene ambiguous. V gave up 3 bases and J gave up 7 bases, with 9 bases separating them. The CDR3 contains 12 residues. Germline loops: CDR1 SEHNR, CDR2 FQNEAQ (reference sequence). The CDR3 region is CASSFDGVGYTF. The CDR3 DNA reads TGTGCCAGCAGCTTTGACGGTGTTGGCTACACCTTC.

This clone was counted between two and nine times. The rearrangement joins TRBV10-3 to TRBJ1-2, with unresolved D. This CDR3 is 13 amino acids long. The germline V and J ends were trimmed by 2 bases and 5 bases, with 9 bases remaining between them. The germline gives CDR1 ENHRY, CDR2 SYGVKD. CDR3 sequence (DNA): TGTGCCATCAGTGAGGAGGGCGAATATGGCTACACCTTC. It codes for CAISEEGEYGYTF.

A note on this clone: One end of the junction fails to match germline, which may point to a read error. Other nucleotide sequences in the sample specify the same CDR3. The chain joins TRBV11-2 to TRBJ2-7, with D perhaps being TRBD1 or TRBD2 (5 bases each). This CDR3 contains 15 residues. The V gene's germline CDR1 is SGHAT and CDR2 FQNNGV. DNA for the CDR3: TGCGCCAGCAGCCCTGGGACGGCGAGCTCCTACGAGCAGTACTTC. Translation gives CASSPGTASSYEQYF.

The CDR3 coding sequence is TGTGCCAGCAGCTTGGGGACAGGGGGAAGCTCTGCCGAGCAGTACTTC. Its translation: CASSLGTGGSSAEQYF. The rearrangement joins TRBV5-5 to TRBJ2-7, with TRBD1 matching over 10 bases. The CDR3 has 16 residues. The V segment lost 0 bases and the J segment 6 bases; nucleotides outside the gene matches: 9. CDR1 and CDR2 from the germline V gene are SGHKS and YYEKEE (reference sequence).

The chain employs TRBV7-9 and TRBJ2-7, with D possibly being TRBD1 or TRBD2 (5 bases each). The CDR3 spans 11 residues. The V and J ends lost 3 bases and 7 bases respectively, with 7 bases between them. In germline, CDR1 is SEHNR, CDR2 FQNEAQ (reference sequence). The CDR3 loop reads CASSFREEQYF. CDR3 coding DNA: TGTGCCAGCAGCTTCAGGGAGGAGCAGTACTTC.

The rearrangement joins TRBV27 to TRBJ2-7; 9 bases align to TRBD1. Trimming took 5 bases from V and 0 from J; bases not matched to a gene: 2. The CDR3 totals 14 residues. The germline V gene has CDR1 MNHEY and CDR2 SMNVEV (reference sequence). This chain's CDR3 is CASSGQGSSYEQYF. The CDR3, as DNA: TGTGCCAGCAGTGGACAGGGGAGCTCCTACGAGCAGTACTTC.

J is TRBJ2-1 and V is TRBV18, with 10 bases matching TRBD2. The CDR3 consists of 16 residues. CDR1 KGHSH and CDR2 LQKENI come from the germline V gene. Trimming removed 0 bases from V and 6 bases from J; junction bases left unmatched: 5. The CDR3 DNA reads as TGTGCCAGCTCACCACCTTCTAGCGGGAGTAGCAATGAGCAGTTCTTC. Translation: CASSPPSSGSSNEQFF.

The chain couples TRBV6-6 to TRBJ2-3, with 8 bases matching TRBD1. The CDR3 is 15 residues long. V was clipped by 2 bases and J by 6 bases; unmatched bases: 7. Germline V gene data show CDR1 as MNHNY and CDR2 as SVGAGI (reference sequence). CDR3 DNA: TGTGCCAGCAGTTACGGACAGGGAGAGGCGGATACGCAGTATTTT. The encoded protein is CASSYGQGEADTQYF.